The source of this T cell receptor (beta chain) is a study of control samples from healthy donors and cancer patients. This CDR3 is built from 14 residues. The V and J ends lost 0 bases and 7 bases respectively, with 13 bases between them. Looked up from germline, CDR1 is SGHRS and CDR2 is YFSETQ. The assay was immunoSEQ multiplex PCR, and TCRdb's table has in-frame clones only and misses some. Found here are tens of thousands of clones, approximately 90% of them singletons; the top ten hold roughly 3.4%. The rearrangement joins TRBV5-1 to TRBJ1-2; D remains unclear. This clonotype originated in a woman aged 18 to 35 in good health. The specimen sequenced was blood. The CDR3 region is CASSLAAAAGGYTF. The CDR3 bases are TGCGCCAGCAGCTTGGCGGCGGCCGCCGGTGGCTACACCTTC.